A single sample gave rise to the 13 T cell receptor beta chains below, sequenced in a study of T cells in Graves' hyperthyroidism and ophthalmopathy. Amplified TCR beta CDR3 regions derived from RNA transcripts. The HTBI set primed first-round TCR CDR3 RT-PCR. TCRdb re-called the multiplex PCR reads with MiXCR, one entry per CDR3 protein. The data contain approximately 270,000 distinct CDR3 sequences, 13% to 15% of them singletons. Sequenced sample: blood. All receptors come from a woman in her 40s with Graves' hyperthyroidism that later progressed to Graves' ophthalmopathy.

This clonotype was observed many times. The chain is built from TRBV28 and TRBJ2-1; 8 bases agree with TRBD1. With 2 bases clipped from V and 1 base from J, the junction kept 16 bases outside the gene matches. The CDR3 runs 20 residues. Germline assignment: CDR1 MDHEN and CDR2 SYDVKM. The CDR3: CASSLRRGPQRRLSYNEQFF. In nucleotides, the CDR3 is TGTGCCAGCAGTTTACGCAGGGGGCCTCAGCGGAGATTGTCCTACAATGAGCAGTTCTTC.

This chain joins TRBV7-9 and TRBJ2-1; D is undetermined. In germline, CDR1 is SEHNR, CDR2 FQNEAQ (reference sequence). V was pared by 1 base and J by 6 bases, with 22 bases between. The CDR3 covers 18 residues. CDR3 nucleotide sequence: TGTGCCAGCAGCTTAGGTGTGTATGGGCGGCAAAATTCCAATGAGCAGTTCTTC. It yields the protein CASSLGVYGRQNSNEQFF.

This clonotype was found a few times. The chain couples TRBV27 to TRBJ1-1; D is possibly TRBD1 (6 bases). The CDR3 extends over 13 amino acids. Trimming shortened V by 2 bases and J by 7 bases, and 11 bases separated the two germline ends. The germline V gene has CDR1 MNHEY and CDR2 SMNVEV (reference sequence). CDR3 nucleotide sequence: TGTGCCAGCAGTTTACGGGCAGGGGTTGAAGCTTTCTTT. It specifies CASSLRAGVEAFF.

This clonotype was counted ten times or more. The rearrangement joins TRBV9 to TRBJ2-1; D is possibly TRBD1 or TRBD2 (5 bases each). The CDR3 is made up of 15 amino acids. Looked up from germline, CDR1 is SGDLS and CDR2 is YYNGEE. Trimming left V 0 bases short and J 4 bases short, with 11 bases between. The CDR3 loop is CASSVEGSGYNEQFF. The CDR3 coding sequence is TGTGCCAGCAGCGTAGAGGGGAGTGGGTACAATGAGCAGTTCTTC. Supplemented by reference TRBV9 and TRBJ2-1, the full variable domain reads DSGVTQTPKHLITATGQRVTLRCSPRSGDLSVYWYQQSLDQGLQFLIQYYNGEERAKGNILERFSAQQFPDLHSELNLSSLELGDSALYFCASSVEGSGYNEQFFGPGTRLTVL.

This sequence joins TRBV2 and TRBJ2-2; D may be TRBD2 (5 bases). V lost 4 bases, J lost 3 bases, and 9 bases lay in between. Germline CDR1 is SNHLY and CDR2 is FYNNEI. There are 14 residues in the CDR3. CDR3 in DNA: TGTGCCAGCAGTGTCACGAGGGACACCGGGGAGCTGTTTTTT. It codes for CASSVTRDTGELFF.

Ten or more counts support this clonotype. The chain employs TRBV11-2 and TRBJ2-3, with 11 positions matching TRBD2. The germline V gene has CDR1 SGHAT and CDR2 FQNNGV. The J segment lost 6 bases and the V segment lost 7 bases, leaving 9 bases of the junction unmatched. The CDR3 consists of 15 residues. The CDR3 protein is CASTLSGREGDTQYF. The CDR3 DNA is TGTGCCAGCACCCTTAGCGGGAGGGAGGGGGATACGCAGTATTTT.

This clonotype was observed many times. The chain's CDR3 is CASSTTGVSYNEQFF. The CDR3 nucleotides read TGTGCCAGCAGTACTACGGGAGTCTCCTACAATGAGCAGTTCTTC. The chain employs TRBV28 and TRBJ2-1, with D possibly TRBD2 on 6 matching bases. The CDR3 runs 15 residues. Deletions cut 5 bases from V and 0 bases from J, with 11 bases between. Germline CDR1 MDHEN, CDR2 SYDVKM.

As to this clonotype: A much larger clone sits a single nucleotide away, making a read error possible. The chain is built from TRBV20-1 and TRBJ2-4; no definite D call. V lost 3 bases and J lost 0, with 12 bases in between. This CDR3 spans 15 amino acids. Germline values: CDR1 DFQATT, CDR2 SNEGSKA (reference sequence). CDR3 residues: CSASTVNLAKNIQYF. DNA for the CDR3: TGCAGTGCTAGTACAGTGAACCTAGCCAAAAACATTCAGTACTTC.

In its sample, this clonotype was seen many times. The rearrangement uses TRBV5-6 and TRBJ2-1; a weak D match, TRBD1 (6 bases). There are 16 residues in the CDR3. Germline CDR1 reads SGHDT; CDR2 reads YYEEEE. Trimming pared 5 bases from V and 3 bases from J, leaving 18 bases between. CDR3 residues: CASRKDRPFFYNEQFF. The CDR3 bases are TGTGCCAGCAGGAAGGACAGACCGTTTTTCTACAATGAGCAGTTCTTC.

This clonotype is labeled as medium-sized. The chain links TRBV28 to TRBJ2-5; 8 bases are shared with TRBD1. The ends lost 6 bases at V and 1 base at J; junction bases unmatched: 7. The length of the CDR3 is 15 residues. Germline values: CDR1 MDHEN, CDR2 SYDVKM. The CDR3: CASSSGQDSQETQYF. CDR3 sequence (DNA): TGTGCCAGCAGCTCGGGACAGGACTCCCAAGAGACCCAGTACTTC.

The chain employs TRBV27 and TRBJ2-7, with D tentatively TRBD2 (6 bases). The CDR3 has 13 amino acids. The V and J ends lost 4 bases and 4 bases respectively, with 11 bases between them. Germline assignment: CDR1 MNHEY and CDR2 SMNVEV (reference sequence). CDR3: CASSSLREYEQYF. Written as DNA, the CDR3 is TGTGCCAGCAGTTCACTCCGGGAGTACGAGCAGTACTTC.

The chain is built from TRBV6-1 and TRBJ1-5, with 10 bases matching TRBD1. The CDR3 totals 14 residues. Losses at the gene ends were 8 bases for V and 4 bases for J; bases not matched to a gene: 5. CDR1 is MNHNS, CDR2 SASEGT, per germline. The CDR3, as DNA: TGTGCCAGCCGCCGGGACAGGGGAAATCAGCCCCAGCATTTT. This gives the protein CASRRDRGNQPQHF.

This clonotype was seen ten or more times. The CDR3 DNA reads TGCAGTGCCCGACTAGCGGGGAACACCGGGGAGCTGTTTTTT. This codes for CSARLAGNTGELFF. The rearrangement joins TRBV20-1 to TRBJ2-2, with TRBD2 matching 10 bases. CDR3 length equals 14 residues. The V gene's germline CDR1 is DFQATT and CDR2 SNEGSKA (reference sequence). Trimming at V came to 6 bases and at J to 1 base, leaving 2 bases not matched to a gene.